This T cell receptor (beta chain) was captured by sequencing in a study of T cells after yellow fever vaccination. Study results and limitations: Booster sampling recovered most clones from primary vaccination (nearly 98% CD4, roughly 88% CD8). FACS-sorted repertoires could contain abundant clonotypes contaminating from the bulk population. A small share of clonotypes appeared in both CD4 and CD8 compartments.

UMIs and a universal primer site were added when TCR cDNA was made by 5'RACE template switching. TCRdb processed the 5' RACE reads anew with MiXCR; each CDR3 protein has one entry. The sample holds a few hundred thousand distinct CDR3 sequences; 10% to 15% are singletons and the top ten take 0.4% to 0.65%. Trimming took 4 bases from V and 3 from J, leaving 10 bases between them. Germline V gene sequence: CDR1 SGHTA, CDR2 FQGNSA. The CDR3 totals 14 residues. There are a few counts of this clonotype. The antigen is unknown. This rearrangement joins TRBV7-2 to TRBJ1-5; D might be TRBD1 (5 bases). The sample in question was CD4+ T cells sorted from PBMCs, obtained 45 days after the yellow fever booster vaccination. The receptor comes from a man aged 25-40 years who received the YFV17D yellow fever vaccine. CDR3 residues: CASSSGLNNQPQHF. DNA for the CDR3: TGTGCCAGCAGCTCGGGACTGAACAATCAGCCCCAGCATTTT.